The TCR beta chain under discussion was sequenced for a study of OX40 agonist ivuxolimab in advanced cancers. General study points: Antigen specificity remained undetermined for the expanded peripheral T cells. With doses of 0.1 to 3.0 mg/kg, CD4+ and CD8+ blood T cells had undergone clonal expansion by week 6.

Systemic immunosuppression or a history of autoimmune disease excluded patients. Drawing of blood for sampling happened at baseline, at cycle 4 day 1, and at cycle 7 day 1. About this clone: Its antigen is still unknown.

Clones were sequenced by immunoSEQ multiplex PCR, and TCRdb holds only the in-frame ones, with some missing. The table includes about 90,000 clones, approximately 91% detected once. The specimen comprised CD4+ or CD8+ T cells sorted from blood, sampled in a trial of the OX40 agonist ivuxolimab. This TCR came from an adult with an advanced solid tumor such as melanoma, head and neck, liver or kidney cancer.

CDR3 bases: TGCGCCAGCAGCCAATTCGGCACCGGGACTAGCGTCCCAGATACGCAGTATTTT. Translated: CASSQFGTGTSVPDTQYF. The J gene is TRBJ2-3, the V gene TRBV4-3; 10 bases agree with TRBD2. V shed 2 bases, J shed 4 bases, and the junction held 12 bases outside the gene matches. The germline CDR1 and CDR2 sequences are LGHNA and YSLEER. The CDR3 is 18 amino acids.